One sample yielded the 11 T cell receptor beta chains listed below, sequenced in a study of response to subunit inactivated influenza vaccine. MiXCR, applied by TCRdb to the RT-PCR reads, yields one record per CDR3 protein. The sample shows about 800,000 distinct CDR3 sequences, 21% of them seen only once. The material was PBMCs from blood, obtained more than 4 days after vaccination. Receptors originate from a man in his fifties who received an inactivated influenza vaccine.

This chain uses TRBV7-2 with TRBJ2-2, with 8 bases lining up with TRBD2. V trimming: 2 bases; J trimming: 6 bases; junction bases outside the gene matches: 5. Germline V gene data show CDR1 as SGHTA and CDR2 as FQGNSA. CDR3 length: 15 residues. The CDR3 spells CASSLSGGLPGELFF. Written as DNA, the CDR3 is TGTGCCAGCAGCTTATCGGGAGGGCTTCCCGGGGAGCTGTTTTTT. The variable domain in full, with the rest retrieved from reference TRBV7-2 and TRBJ2-2, is GAGVSQSPSNKVTEKGKDVELRCDPISGHTALYWYRQSLGQGLEFLIYFQGNSAPDKSGLPSDRFSAERTGGSVSTLTIQRTQQEDSAVYLCASSLSGGLPGELFFGEGSRLTVL.

The chain employs TRBV7-2 and TRBJ2-7, with D perhaps assigned TRBD1 or TRBD2 (5 bases each). The CDR3 has 15 residues. Trimming left V 4 bases short and J 2 bases short, with 15 bases between. Germline CDR1 is SGHTA and CDR2 is FQGNSA. The CDR3 region is CASSSGWGLPYEQYF. CDR3 coding DNA: TGTGCCAGCAGCTCGGGTTGGGGGTTGCCCTACGAGCAGTACTTC.

This clonotype has only a few counts. The V call is TRBV28, the J call TRBJ2-3, with 10 bases aligning to TRBD1. V lost 8 bases to trimming and J lost 4 bases; unmatched junction nucleotides: 9. This CDR3 contains 15 residues. Germline loops: CDR1 MDHEN, CDR2 SYDVKM. The CDR3 here is CASRTRDRGADTQYF. Here the CDR3 DNA reads TGTGCCAGCCGTACCCGGGACAGGGGCGCAGATACGCAGTATTTT. The whole variable domain, remainder taken from reference TRBV28 and TRBJ2-3, is DVKVTQSSRYLVKRTGEKVFLECVQDMDHENMFWYRQDPGLGLRLIYFSYDVKMKEKGDIPEGYSVSREKKERFSLILESASTNQTSMYLCASRTRDRGADTQYFGPGTRLTVL.

The V and J genes are TRBV12-3 or TRBV12-4 and TRBJ1-5, with 7 nucleotides matching TRBD1. V shed 4 bases and J 4 bases; nucleotides not matched to a gene: 7. This CDR3 has 15 amino acids. The CDR3 nucleotides read TGTGCCAGCAGTTCCTCGGGGGACAGAAATCAGCCCCAGCATTTT. Protein product: CASSSSGDRNQPQHF.

This clonotype was seen only a few times. The chain uses TRBV20-1 and TRBJ2-1, with 11 positions matching TRBD2. The V gene end was trimmed by 3 bases and the J gene end by 7 bases; junction bases not matched to a gene: 5. Germline values: CDR1 DFQATT, CDR2 SNEGSKA (reference sequence). CDR3 length: 14 amino acids. The CDR3 DNA reads TGCAGTGCTAGTCGACTAGCGGGGAAGAATGAGCAGTTCTTC. As protein: CSASRLAGKNEQFF.

CDR3 amino acids: CASSDGTSRGEQFF. As DNA, the CDR3 is TGTGCCAGCAGTGATGGGACTAGCAGAGGTGAGCAGTTCTTC. V is TRBV2 and J is TRBJ2-1; 9 nucleotides line up with TRBD2. J gave up 9 bases and V 3 bases, and 6 bases lay outside the gene matches. Germline V lookup: CDR1 SNHLY, CDR2 FYNNEI. This CDR3 has 14 residues. The whole variable domain, remainder taken from reference TRBV2 and TRBJ2-1, is EPEVTQTPSHQVTQMGQEVILRCVPISNHLYFYWYRQILGQKVEFLVSFYNNEISEKSEIFDDQFSVERPDGSNFTLKIRSTKLEDSAMYFCASSDGTSRGEQFFGPGTRLTVL.

The V gene is TRBV15, the J gene TRBJ1-4; D remains unclear. This CDR3 region has 13 residues. Trimming took 0 bases from V and 7 from J, leaving 6 bases between them. Germline V gene data show CDR1 as LNHNV and CDR2 as YYDKDF (reference sequence). The CDR3 DNA is TGTGCCACCAGCAGAGATCTGGGTGAAAAACTGTTTTTT. Its translation is CATSRDLGEKLFF.

This clonotype appeared many times. V and J are TRBV18 and TRBJ1-1; D is unclear. The V and J ends lost 2 bases and 9 bases respectively, with 13 bases between them. Germline assignment: CDR1 KGHSH and CDR2 LQKENI. This CDR3 is built from 13 residues. CDR3 nucleotide sequence: TGTGCCAGCTCACCAAGCAATGGACCCCAAGCTTTCTTT. As protein: CASSPSNGPQAFF.

This chain links TRBV27 with TRBJ2-1; the D gene is possibly TRBD2 (6 bases). Germline V lookup: CDR1 MNHEY, CDR2 SMNVEV (reference sequence). V dropped 2 bases and J dropped 5 bases, with 13 bases sitting between them. The CDR3 runs 15 residues. Written as DNA, the CDR3 is TGTGCCAGCAGTTTAGCCGGGAGAGGCAACAATGAGCAGTTCTTC. Translating gives CASSLAGRGNNEQFF.

V gene TRBV11-2 combines with J gene TRBJ2-1, with TRBD2 as a possible D gene (5 bases). The CDR3 runs to 16 residues. V shed 3 bases and J shed 9 bases, with 21 bases lying between them. Germline-derived CDR1 and CDR2 are SGHAT and FQNNGV. The CDR3 reads CASSFRFADSAPEQFF. The CDR3 DNA sequence: TGTGCCAGCAGCTTTAGATTTGCGGACTCCGCTCCTGAGCAGTTCTTC.

A few counts support this clonotype. The chain is built from TRBV5-1 and TRBJ1-2; the D gene is possibly TRBD1 (6 bases). Germline-derived CDR1 and CDR2 are SGHRS and YFSETQ. The CDR3 extends over 15 amino acids. Trimming took 7 bases from V and 1 from J, leaving 17 bases between them. The CDR3 region has the DNA TGCGCCAGCGGCCATGGGGGGCTCTATAACTATGGCTACACCTTC. Residues: CASGHGGLYNYGYTF.